This paragraph reports one TCR beta chain. Its antigen is unidentified. These data are taken from a study of OX40 agonist ivuxolimab in advanced cancers. Overall study: The patients got ivuxolimab, which is an agonistic anti-OX40 (CD134) antibody. Findings and caveats of the study: Dose levels from 0.1 to 3.0 mg/kg saw CD4+ and CD8+ blood T cells expand clonally by week 6. Expanded clones tended on average to be more numerous among CD8+ T cells than CD4+.

Germline lookup yields CDR1 SGHAT and CDR2 FQNNGV. V shed 3 bases, J shed 4 bases, and the junction held 15 bases outside the gene matches. The CDR3 has 18 residues. Blood was sampled at baseline, cycle 4 day 1, and cycle 7 day 1. The method was immunoSEQ multiplex PCR; TCRdb's version includes in-frame clones alone and lacks a portion of them. Among 30,000 or so clones listed, 70% to 85% were seen once. The chain is built from TRBV11-2 and TRBJ2-5; 9 nucleotides line up with TRBD1. The sample in question was CD4+ or CD8+ T cells sorted from blood, obtained in a trial of the OX40 agonist ivuxolimab. The receptor was isolated from an adult with an advanced solid tumor such as melanoma, head and neck, liver or kidney cancer. CDR3 region: CASSFDREQGARGETQYF. The CDR3 DNA sequence: TGTGCCAGCAGCTTCGATCGAGAACAGGGGGCGAGAGGAGAGACCCAGTACTTC.